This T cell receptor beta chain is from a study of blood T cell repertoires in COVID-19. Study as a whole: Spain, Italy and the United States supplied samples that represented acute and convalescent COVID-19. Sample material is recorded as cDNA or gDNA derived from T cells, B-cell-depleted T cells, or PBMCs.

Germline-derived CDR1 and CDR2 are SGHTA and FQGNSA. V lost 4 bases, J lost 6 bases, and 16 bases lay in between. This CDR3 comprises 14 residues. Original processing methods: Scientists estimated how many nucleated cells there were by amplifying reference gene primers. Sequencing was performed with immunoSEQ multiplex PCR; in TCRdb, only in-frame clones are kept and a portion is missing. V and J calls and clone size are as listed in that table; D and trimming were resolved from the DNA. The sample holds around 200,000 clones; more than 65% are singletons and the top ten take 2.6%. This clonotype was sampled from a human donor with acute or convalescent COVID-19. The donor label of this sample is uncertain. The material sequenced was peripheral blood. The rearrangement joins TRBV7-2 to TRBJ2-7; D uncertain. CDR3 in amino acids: CASSSNVAPSEQYF. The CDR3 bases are TGTGCCAGCAGCTCTAACGTCGCGCCCTCCGAGCAGTACTTC. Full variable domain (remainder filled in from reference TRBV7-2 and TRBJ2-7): GAGVSQSPSNKVTEKGKDVELRCDPISGHTALYWYRQSLGQGLEFLIYFQGNSAPDKSGLPSDRFSAERTGGSVSTLTIQRTQQEDSAVYLCASSSNVAPSEQYFGPGTRLTVT.